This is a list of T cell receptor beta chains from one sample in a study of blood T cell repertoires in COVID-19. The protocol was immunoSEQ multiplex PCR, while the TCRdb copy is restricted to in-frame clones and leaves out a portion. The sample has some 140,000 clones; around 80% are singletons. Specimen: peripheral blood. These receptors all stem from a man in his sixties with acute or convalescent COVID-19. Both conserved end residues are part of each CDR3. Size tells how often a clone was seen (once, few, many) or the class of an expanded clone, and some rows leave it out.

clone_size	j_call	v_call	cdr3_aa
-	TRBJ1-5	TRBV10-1	CASNNRGTSNQPQHF
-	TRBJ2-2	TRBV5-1	CASSAAGGPGELFF
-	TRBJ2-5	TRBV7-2	CASSPYRVPQETQYF
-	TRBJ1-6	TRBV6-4	CASSATGSLGNSPLHF
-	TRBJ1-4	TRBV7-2	CASSLPFEKLFF
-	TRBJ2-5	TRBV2	CASSEATGLAGLYF
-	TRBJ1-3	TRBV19	CASSIALSGNTIYF
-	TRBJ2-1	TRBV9	CASSAPTSHEQFF
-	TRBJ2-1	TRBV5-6	CASRARSGRASYNEQFF
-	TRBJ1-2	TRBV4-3	CASSRERNYGYTF
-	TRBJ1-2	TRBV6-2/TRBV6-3	CASSYSKGASYGYTF
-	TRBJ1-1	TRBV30	CAWSPWTENTEAFF
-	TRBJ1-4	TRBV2	CASSAARTAEKLFF
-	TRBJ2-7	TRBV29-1	CSVEDLGTGADEQYF
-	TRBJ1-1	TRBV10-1	CASEAATYTEAFF
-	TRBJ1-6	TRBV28	CAIGGARGNSPLHF
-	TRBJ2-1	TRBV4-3	CASSQDDSYNEQFF
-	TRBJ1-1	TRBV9	CASSVDAENTEAFF
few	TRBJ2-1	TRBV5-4	CASSAATPNEQFF
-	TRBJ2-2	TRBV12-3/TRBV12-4	CASSPQGAGELFF
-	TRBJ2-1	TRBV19	CASRRTSGSERYNEQFF
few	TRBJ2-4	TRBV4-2	CASSPGQGNIQYF
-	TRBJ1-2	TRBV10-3	CAISDGTPYGYTF
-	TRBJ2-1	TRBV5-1	CASSLEGSRNEQFF
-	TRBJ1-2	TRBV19	CASTAKEFNYGYTF
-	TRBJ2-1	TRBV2	CASSGTSGRDGEQFF
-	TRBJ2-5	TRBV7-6	CASSFRGGETQYF
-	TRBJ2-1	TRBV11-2	CASSSDRDNEQFF
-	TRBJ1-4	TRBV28	CASSQRGSTNEKLFF
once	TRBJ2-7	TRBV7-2	CASSRQGAYEQYF
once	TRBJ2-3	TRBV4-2	CASSLDGAGGTDTQYF
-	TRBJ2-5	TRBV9	CASSVSRGRGQETQYF
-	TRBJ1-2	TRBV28	CASSLGGQEHYGYTF
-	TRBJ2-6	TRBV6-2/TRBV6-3	CASSLAGGPGANVLTF
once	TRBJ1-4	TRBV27	CASSLGVREKLFF
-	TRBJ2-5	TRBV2	CASSGTGFGETQYF
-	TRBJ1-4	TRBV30	CAWSAGRDVAELFF
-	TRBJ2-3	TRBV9	CASSVDLGTSGSSDTQYF
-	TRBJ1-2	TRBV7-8	CASSPWDRAYGYTF
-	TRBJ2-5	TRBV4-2	CASSQGLAGESETQYF
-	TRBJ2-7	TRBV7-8	CASRPYLSYEQYF
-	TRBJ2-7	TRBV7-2	CASSLRPSGYEQYF
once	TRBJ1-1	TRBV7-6	CASSFQGQMNTEAFF
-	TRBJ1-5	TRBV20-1	CSASYRDTNPQPQHF
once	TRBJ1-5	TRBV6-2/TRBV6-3	CASSVNRDQPQHF
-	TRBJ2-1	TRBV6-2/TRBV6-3	CASSSPLYNEQFF
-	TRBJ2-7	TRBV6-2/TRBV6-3	CASSYAGGEQYF
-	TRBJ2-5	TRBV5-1	CASSLGQGKETQYF
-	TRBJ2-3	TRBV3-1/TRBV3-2	CASSYTRSGRGSTDTQYF